The rows below give T cell receptor beta chains drawn from one sample of a study of T cells in Graves' hyperthyroidism and ophthalmopathy. One entry per CDR3 protein results from TCRdb running MiXCR on the multiplex PCR reads. The table has fewer than 650,000 distinct CDR3 sequences, over 12% seen once; the top ten hold around 7%. Sample: blood. Every receptor here comes from a young woman with Graves' ophthalmopathy. Both conserved end residues are part of each CDR3. The order of the fields is J gene, clone size, V gene, D gene, CDR3 DNA, CDR3 protein. D genes are given only for firm matches. The size of a clone is reported for some rows only, either as once, few or many, or as a class for expanded clones.

TRBJ1-4,many,TRBV3-1,-,TGTGCCAGCAGCCAATCACGGCTGGGCTATGAAAAACTGTTTTTT,CASSQSRLGYEKLFF
TRBJ2-2,-,TRBV20-1,TRBD1,TGCAGTGTGAGGGGTGGAGACAGGGCGAACACCGGGGAGCTGTTTTTT,CSVRGGDRANTGELFF
TRBJ2-7,many,TRBV19,-,TGTGCCAGTAGTATACGGGGTCCTTACGAGCAGTACTTC,CASSIRGPYEQYF
TRBJ2-6,many,TRBV7-2,TRBD2,TGTGCCAGCAGCATAACTAGCGTTCGCTCTGGGGCCAACGTCCTGACTTTC,CASSITSVRSGANVLTF
TRBJ1-6,-,TRBV3-1,TRBD1,TGTGCCAGCAGCCCCCGGGACAGGGCATTTTCACCCCTCCACTTT,CASSPRDRAFSPLHF
TRBJ2-2,few,TRBV7-9,TRBD2,TGTGCCAGCAGCCCCGCGAGCGGGAGGGCCATCGGGGAGCTGTTTTTT,CASSPASGRAIGELFF
TRBJ2-3,-,TRBV20-1,-,TGCAGTGCCGGGGGTCAGAGCACAGATACGCAGTATTTT,CSAGGQSTDTQYF
TRBJ2-2,few,TRBV6-1,TRBD2,TGTGCCAGCAGTGAATCTTGGGGGGGATCGAACACCGGGGAGCTGTTTTTT,CASSESWGGSNTGELFF
TRBJ1-5,many,TRBV30,-,TGTGCCTGGAGGAACCGGGACCGGGATGGCAATCAGCCCCAGCATTTT,CAWRNRDRDGNQPQHF
TRBJ2-4,few,TRBV19,TRBD2,TGTGCCAGTAGTATAGAGGGACGGGGGATAGCGGGAGAAGGGACCAAAAACATTCAGTACTTC,CASSIEGRGIAGEGTKNIQYF
TRBJ2-3,-,TRBV27,-,TGTGCCAGCAGTTTATCCACTAGCTTTGCAGATACGCGGTATTTT,CASSLSTSFADTRYF
TRBJ1-2,many,TRBV7-2,-,TGTGCCAGCACCCCAGGGCAGGGGCTGAACTATGGCTACACCTTC,CASTPGQGLNYGYTF
TRBJ1-5,few,TRBV7-9,TRBD1,TGTGCCAGCAGCTCTGACAGGGGAAAGGGGCTAGGTCAGCCCCAGCATTTT,CASSSDRGKGLGQPQHF
TRBJ1-1,many,TRBV7-9,TRBD1,TGTGCCAGCAGCTCGAGGGGGCATGGGAACACTGAAGCTTTCTTT,CASSSRGHGNTEAFF
TRBJ2-7,many,TRBV5-1,-,TGCGCCAGCAGCCCCGGGACCCTGCCTGAGGAGCAGTACTTC,CASSPGTLPEEQYF
TRBJ2-1,many,TRBV20-1,TRBD2,TGCAGTGCTAGAACACCTCCGGCTAGCGGTTACAATGAGCAGTTCTTC,CSARTPPASGYNEQFF
TRBJ2-7,-,TRBV10-3,TRBD1,TGTGCCATCAGGGAAGGACAGGGAGGTAACAACGAGCAGTACTTC,CAIREGQGGNNEQYF
TRBJ2-7,-,TRBV9,-,TGTGCCAGCAGCGTAGACGATCTTATCTCCTACGAGCAGTACTTC,CASSVDDLISYEQYF
TRBJ1-5,few,TRBV7-2,-,TGTGCCAGCAGCTTAGACGCTTGGGCCGGGACGTATTTT,CASSLDAWAGTYF
TRBJ2-7,-,TRBV27,-,TGTGCCAGCAGTCTTAGCGGTCGGGTTAGGGAGCAGTACTTC,CASSLSGRVREQYF
TRBJ2-1,many,TRBV9,TRBD2,TGTGCCAGCAGCGAAAGGACTAGCGGACACAATGAGCAGTTCTTC,CASSERTSGHNEQFF
TRBJ1-4,many,TRBV28,TRBD1,TGTGCCAGCAGTCCGGGACAGGGGGGTGAAAAACTGTTTTTT,CASSPGQGGEKLFF
TRBJ1-4,-,TRBV7-9,TRBD1,TGTGCCAGCGGGGGACAGCTGAATGAAAAACTGTTTTTT,CASGGQLNEKLFF
TRBJ2-3,many,TRBV6-1,-,TGTGCCAGCAGTGAGGAAGGTTTTGGCGGTACGCAGTATTTT,CASSEEGFGGTQYF
TRBJ1-2,many,TRBV6-1,-,TGTGCCAGCAGTCCTCTTGGGAGTGGGGGGGGTGGCTACACCTTC,CASSPLGSGGGGYTF
TRBJ1-1,-,TRBV5-1,-,TGCGCCAGCAGCTACCGGGCCGAGCCGAACATAGAAGCTTTCTTT,CASSYRAEPNIEAFF
TRBJ1-1,many,TRBV12-3/TRBV12-4,-,TGTGCCAGCAGTTTACCGTGGGGACGCACTGAAGCTTTCTTT,CASSLPWGRTEAFF
TRBJ2-1,many,TRBV2,-,TGTGTCAGCAGTGGTTCATTTTCGTACGATGAGCAGTTCTTC,CVSSGSFSYDEQFF
TRBJ2-7,-,TRBV11-2,-,TGTGCCAGCAGCTTAGACCGGAACGGAGGGGAGCAGTACTTC,CASSLDRNGGEQYF
TRBJ2-3,many,TRBV7-3,-,TGTGCCAGCAGCTTAGCCCCCATGGCGGGGTCCACAGATACGCAGTATTTT,CASSLAPMAGSTDTQYF
TRBJ2-7,many,TRBV28,-,TGTGCCAGCAGTTTAGAGGGGAACGAGCAGTACTTC,CASSLEGNEQYF
TRBJ2-6,-,TRBV27,TRBD1,TGTGCCAGCAGCCGGGACAGGGTAATCTCTGGGGCCAACGTCCTGACTTTC,CASSRDRVISGANVLTF
TRBJ2-3,many,TRBV27,-,TGTGCCAGCAGTTGGCCCCGCACAGATACGCAGTATTTT,CASSWPRTDTQYF
TRBJ1-4,many,TRBV7-2,-,TGTGCCAGCAGCTTATTCGAGGGGGAAAAACTGTTTTTT,CASSLFEGEKLFF
TRBJ1-2,-,TRBV19,TRBD1,TGTGCCAGTAGCCTTCCGGGACAGGGGGCGGAAAGCGACTATGGCTACACCTTC,CASSLPGQGAESDYGYTF
TRBJ1-3,-,TRBV2,-,TGTGCCAGCATGGGCTTTGGAAACACCATATATTTT,CASMGFGNTIYF
TRBJ1-1,-,TRBV20-1,-,TGCAGTGCCCGCGTCCCGTTGAACACTGAAGCTTTCTTT,CSARVPLNTEAFF
TRBJ2-5,many,TRBV6-1,-,TGTGCCAGCAGTTATACGGACAGTACGGAGACCCAGTACTTC,CASSYTDSTETQYF
TRBJ1-5,many,TRBV30,-,TGTGCCTGGAGTGTACGCAGGGGCAATCAGCCCCAGCATTTT,CAWSVRRGNQPQHF
TRBJ2-1,many,TRBV11-2,-,TGTGCCAGCAGCCCATCTTGGGATGAGCAGTTCTTC,CASSPSWDEQFF
TRBJ2-7,many,TRBV9,TRBD2,TGTGCCAGCAGCGTAGAGGCTAGCGGGAGGGCTCGGCAGTACTTC,CASSVEASGRARQYF
TRBJ2-1,many,TRBV29-1,TRBD2,TGCAGCGTTGTACCAGGGACTAGCGGGAGGATAGTGAATGAGCAGTTCTTC,CSVVPGTSGRIVNEQFF
TRBJ1-2,many,TRBV6-1,-,TGTGCCAGCAGGGACACCTTCTATGGCTACACCTTC,CASRDTFYGYTF
TRBJ2-7,many,TRBV5-1,-,TGCGCCAGCAGCGACGGGGGCCACAACTCCTACGAGCAGTACTTC,CASSDGGHNSYEQYF
TRBJ2-5,many,TRBV29-1,TRBD1,TGCAGCGCCCAGACAGGGGGCAAGGAGACCCAGTACTTC,CSAQTGGKETQYF
TRBJ2-7,few,TRBV7-3,TRBD2,TGTGCCAGCAGCCCTAGGACTAGCGAGAGCTCCTACGAGCAGTACTTC,CASSPRTSESSYEQYF
TRBJ2-2,many,TRBV5-1,TRBD1,TGCGCCAGCTTGAGCCCAGGGGGCATAACCGGGGAGCTGTTTTTT,CASLSPGGITGELFF
TRBJ2-5,many,TRBV28,TRBD2,TGTGCCAGCAGTTTAGGACTAGCGGGGGCTAGCTTTCTTCAAGAGACCCAGTACTTC,CASSLGLAGASFLQETQYF
TRBJ1-1,many,TRBV27,-,TGTGCCAGCAGTTTAAGAGCCGGACAGTCGTACACTGAAGCTTTCTTT,CASSLRAGQSYTEAFF
TRBJ2-3,many,TRBV27,TRBD1,TGTGCCAGCAGTGCGAGACAGGGGGCAGATACGCAGTATTTT,CASSARQGADTQYF
TRBJ1-5,many,TRBV2,-,TGTGCCAGCAGTGAAGCCGGGGACCCTGCGGTTCAGCCCCAGCATTTT,CASSEAGDPAVQPQHF
TRBJ2-1,-,TRBV7-9,TRBD2,TGTGCCAGCTTCCCCGGGACTAGCGATGAGCAGTTCTTC,CASFPGTSDEQFF
TRBJ2-6,many,TRBV2,-,TGTGCCAGCAGTGAGGGACGGGGGGCCAACGTCCTGACTTTC,CASSEGRGANVLTF